Presented here are 8 T cell receptor beta chains from one specimen sequenced in a study of tumor-infiltrating lymphocytes in primary liver carcinoma. The blood RNA (from unsorted whole blood) was obtained, and germline DNA was also extracted. The input was approximately 500 ng total RNA; TCR beta cDNA was made from it with a constant-region primer. It was through three nested multiplex PCR rounds of slightly modified ARM-PCR that TCR beta libraries arose. PCR rounds one and two used TRBV1-TRBV30 forward primers with a C-beta reverse primer for around 9 cycles each. TCRdb used MiXCR to reprocess the multiplex PCR reads, holding one entry per CDR3 protein. The repertoire holds 320,000 or so distinct CDR3 sequences, with roughly 60% as singletons. The material sequenced was peripheral blood. These receptors all come from a man aged 35 to 55 with primary liver carcinoma and hepatitis B virus infection.

About this clonotype itself: A much larger clone differs from this one at a single base, so this may be a read error. J is TRBJ2-5 and V is TRBV12-5; a possible D gene is TRBD2 (5 bases). The CDR3 covers 13 residues. Germline CDR1 and CDR2: LGHNT and FRNRAP. Trimming pared 8 bases from V and 3 bases from J, leaving 13 bases between. CDR3 DNA sequence: TGTGCTAGTCGATCTGCGGGTGAAGAGACCCAGTACTTC. Protein: CASRSAGEETQYF.

Remarks on this clonotype: Possible read error: a much larger clone is one base away. V usage is TRBV6-5 and J usage is TRBJ1-1; perhaps TRBD1 as D (5 bases). The CDR3 spans 15 residues. Germline V gene data show CDR1 as MNHEY and CDR2 as SVGAGI. CDR3 sequence reads: CVSSYGGPQGTEAFF. The CDR3 DNA reads TGTGTCAGCAGTTACGGAGGTCCCCAGGGCACTGAAGCTTTCTTT.

This clonotype has at least ten counts. V usage is TRBV6-1 and J usage is TRBJ2-1; D may be TRBD2 (7 bases). Germline assignment: CDR1 MNHNS and CDR2 SASEGT. Trimming left V 7 bases short and J 8 bases short, with 24 bases between. The CDR3 totals 16 residues. CDR3 DNA sequence: TGTGCCAGCACACTCAATTGGGGGGGGCCCGGGGATGAGCAGTTCTTC. Protein product: CASTLNWGGPGDEQFF.

With regard to this clonotype: A clone one base away is much larger, so this may be a read error. This sequence joins TRBV6-1 and TRBJ2-1, with D perhaps given as TRBD1 or TRBD2 (5 bases each). The length of the CDR3 is 15 residues. Germline CDR1 is MNHNS and CDR2 is SASEGT. CDR3 sequence (DNA): TGTGCCAGCGGTGAAGTTGGGGCGCCGGGGAATGAGCAGTTCTTC. Translation gives CASGEVGAPGNEQFF.

A note on this clonotype: This could be a read error, since a much larger clone is one nucleotide away. Without the conserved terminal phenylalanine or tryptophan, this CDR3 likely stems from a read error. The chain joins TRBV7-9 to TRBJ2-2; D is uncertain. This CDR3 has 13 residues. The germline gives CDR1 SEHNR, CDR2 FQNEAQ (reference sequence). Trimming removed 3 bases at V and 6 bases at J, with 8 bases between. CDR3 amino acids: CASSLERAGELFL. As DNA, the CDR3 is TGTGCCAGCAGCTTGGAAAGGGCCGGGGAGCTGTTTCTT.

This clonotype was seen ten or more times. The CDR3 DNA reads as TGTGCCAGCAGCTTAGCGGGGGGGGTGGAGACCCAGTACTTC. Amino acids: CASSLAGGVETQYF. The chain has TRBV11-2 and TRBJ2-5; TRBD2 matches 8 bases. V shed 1 base and J 5 bases; nucleotides not matched to a gene: 3. This CDR3 comprises 14 residues. Germline-derived CDR1 and CDR2 are SGHAT and FQNNGV.

There are many counts of this clonotype. This rearrangement joins TRBV11-1 to TRBJ2-5; 11 bases are shared with TRBD1. Trimming removed 5 bases from V and 4 bases from J; junction bases left unmatched: 6. The CDR3 has 15 residues. Germline-derived CDR1 and CDR2 are SGHAT and FQDESV (reference sequence). CDR3 amino acids: CASSTGQGAGETQYF. The DNA for the CDR3 is TGTGCCAGCAGCACCGGACAGGGGGCGGGAGAGACCCAGTACTTC.

This clonotype was detected only once. With a much larger clone just one base away, this may be a read error. The chain joins TRBV4-1 to TRBJ2-5; perhaps TRBD2 as D (6 bases). From germline, CDR1 is MGHRA and CDR2 YSYEKL. The CDR3 sequence is 13 residues long. The CDR3 region is CVSSLTSQETQYF. CDR3 nucleotide sequence: TGCGTCAGCAGCCTGACTAGTCAAGAGACCCAGTACTTC.